These 15 T cell receptor beta chains were sequenced from one sample in a study of blood T cell repertoires in COVID-19. Clones were sequenced by immunoSEQ multiplex PCR, and TCRdb holds only the in-frame ones, with some missing. The sample holds 150,000 to 200,000 clones, roughly 80% seen once. Sequenced input: peripheral blood. Source of these receptors: a woman aged 80 or over with acute or convalescent COVID-19.

The chain recombines TRBV7-9 with TRBJ1-2; tentative D call: TRBD1 (5 bases). Per germline, CDR1 SEHNR and CDR2 FQNEAQ (reference sequence). The CDR3 has 15 amino acids. V lost 5 bases and J lost 8, with 21 bases in between. The CDR3 loop reads CASSPWAGPRGGYTF. CDR3 bases: TGTGCCAGCAGCCCCTGGGCCGGCCCTCGGGGGGGCTACACCTTC.

The rearrangement links TRBV3-1 (or the pseudogene TRBV3-2) to TRBJ2-1; TRBD2 aligns across 11 bases. The V segment lost 4 bases and the J segment 5 bases; nucleotides outside the gene matches: 10. This CDR3 contains 17 residues. Germline lookup yields CDR1 LGHDT and CDR2 YNNKEL (reference sequence). DNA for the CDR3: TGTGCCAGCAGCCCCGGGACTAGCGGCTTTGGCAACAATGAGCAGTTCTTC. Protein product: CASSPGTSGFGNNEQFF.

For the CDR3, the DNA is TGTGCCAGCAGGAGCGACAGGGCTGGGGCCAACGTCCTGACTTTC. It encodes CASRSDRAGANVLTF. The rearrangement uses TRBV6-5 and TRBJ2-6; the match to TRBD1 covers 7 bases. V shed 6 bases, J shed 2 bases, and the junction held 4 bases outside the gene matches. CDR1 is MNHEY, CDR2 SVGAGI, per germline. This CDR3 spans 15 amino acids.

In DNA, the CDR3 is TGTGCCAGCAGTATTACAGGGGTCTCCTACGAGCAGTACTTC. Residues: CASSITGVSYEQYF. V and J are TRBV5-4 and TRBJ2-7, with 7 positions matching TRBD1. Per germline, CDR1 SGHNT and CDR2 YYREEE (reference sequence). The V segment lost 5 bases and the J segment 0 bases; nucleotides outside the gene matches: 5. The CDR3 loop spans 14 amino acids.

CDR3 region: CASSLTGGRGELFF. CDR3 nucleotides: TGTGCCAGCAGCTTAACAGGGGGTCGCGGGGAGCTGTTTTTT. The V and J genes are TRBV11-2 and TRBJ2-2; 8 positions agree with TRBD1. CDR1 is SGHAT, CDR2 FQNNGV, per germline. This CDR3 contains 14 residues. Trimming took 2 bases from V and 7 from J; bases not matched to a gene: 3.

The chain carries TRBV14 and TRBJ1-1; possible D gene TRBD1, 6 bases. Between the trimmed V and J ends, which lost 4 bases and 6 bases, there was a span of 12 bases. There are 13 residues in the CDR3. Germline CDR1 is SGHDN and CDR2 is FVKESK. The CDR3 region has the DNA TGTGCCAGCAGCCGCGGGGGCAGCGCTGAAGCTTTCTTT. It encodes CASSRGGSAEAFF.

This chain links TRBV18 with TRBJ1-2; a possible D gene is TRBD1 (5 bases). V was cut by 4 bases and J by 7 bases, with 13 bases left in between. The length of the CDR3 is 13 residues. CDR1 KGHSH and CDR2 LQKENI come from the germline V gene. CDR3 DNA: TGTGCCAGCTCACTAGCAGGGATCAGTGGCTACACCTTC. Protein sequence: CASSLAGISGYTF.

The rearrangement joins TRBV18 to TRBJ2-2; the D is unclear. The CDR3 extends over 15 amino acids. V lost 3 bases to trimming and J lost 1 base, with 9 bases between them. CDR1 and CDR2 (germline): KGHSH, LQKENI. CDR3 residues: CASSPSQVNTGELFF. The DNA for the CDR3 is TGTGCCAGCTCACCTTCTCAGGTGAACACCGGGGAGCTGTTTTTT.

The V call is TRBV4-2, the J call TRBJ2-7, with 8 bases that match TRBD1. Trimming cost V 4 bases and J 5 bases; bases outside gene matches: 7. The germline V gene has CDR1 LGHNA and CDR2 YNFKEQ. The CDR3 loop spans 14 amino acids. CDR3 sequence reads: CASSLDREVNEQYF. The CDR3 bases are TGTGCCAGCAGCCTGGACAGGGAGGTCAACGAGCAGTACTTC.

This clone was observed a single time. The rearrangement links TRBV12-3 or TRBV12-4 to TRBJ1-2; 7 bases fit TRBD1. The junction had 5 bases not matched to a gene; V was cut back by 5 bases and J by 8 bases. CDR3 length: 12 residues. Here the CDR3 reads CASSLYRGGYTF. The CDR3 bases are TGTGCCAGCAGTCTATACAGGGGAGGCTACACCTTC.

This clone showed up just a few times. J is TRBJ2-2 and V is TRBV5-1; possibly TRBD2 for D (5 bases). The germline V gene encodes CDR1 SGHRS and CDR2 YFSETQ. The CDR3 extends over 16 amino acids. Between the trimmed V and J ends, which lost 3 bases and 3 bases, there was a span of 15 bases. This chain's CDR3 is CASSSDGGSYTGELFF. The CDR3 nucleotides read TGCGCCAGCAGCTCCGACGGCGGGTCTTACACCGGGGAGCTGTTTTTT.

This clone was detected a few times. This chain connects TRBV6-1 to TRBJ1-2, with TRBD1 identical over 7 bases. Germline loops: CDR1 MNHNS, CDR2 SASEGT. V lost 2 bases to trimming and J lost 1 base; unmatched junction nucleotides: 7. The CDR3 consists of 16 residues. This chain's CDR3 is CASSEYKGTVNYGYTF. CDR3 sequence (DNA): TGTGCCAGCAGTGAATACAAGGGGACAGTTAACTATGGCTACACCTTC.

The chain joins TRBV6-5 to TRBJ1-2, with TRBD1 identical over 10 bases. The length of the CDR3 is 15 residues. Trimming cost V 6 bases and J 2 bases; bases outside gene matches: 6. The germline gives CDR1 MNHEY, CDR2 SVGAGI. The CDR3 loop reads CASRADRGRNYGYTF. The DNA for the CDR3 is TGTGCCAGCAGAGCTGACAGGGGGCGCAACTATGGCTACACCTTC.

The CDR3 DNA reads as TGTGCCAGGATCGACAGGCTCCATACCTCTGGAAACACCATATATTTT. Translation: CARIDRLHTSGNTIYF. The genes are TRBV21-1 and TRBJ1-3; the table's D call, TRBD1, has no DNA check behind it. TRBV21-1 is an annotated pseudogene. This CDR3 spans 16 amino acids.

The rearrangement joins TRBV30 to TRBJ2-1, with D perhaps TRBD2 (6 bases). There are 14 residues in the CDR3. CDR1 and CDR2 from the germline V gene are GTSNPN and SVGIG (reference sequence). V was trimmed by 3 bases and J by 0 bases, leaving 9 bases between them. The CDR3 loop reads CAWRYGSSYNEQFF. The CDR3, as DNA: TGTGCCTGGAGGTACGGGAGCTCCTACAATGAGCAGTTCTTC.